A single sample gave rise to the 27 T cell receptor beta chains below, sequenced in a study of T cell changes during pregnancy in multiple sclerosis. Sequenced by immunoSEQ multiplex PCR; TCRdb stores in-frame clones only, minus some. This table has around 77,000 clones, roughly nine tenths appearing once. The starting material was peripheral blood, obtained in the third trimester of pregnancy. Every receptor here comes from a female donor in good health, enrolled as a control in a pregnancy study.

This clone was seen a handful of times. J is TRBJ2-1 and V is TRBV28; 11 bases are a match to TRBD2. Germline-derived CDR1 and CDR2 are MDHEN and SYDVKM. V gave up 5 bases and J gave up 9 bases; unmatched junction bases: 12. The CDR3 is 16 residues long. The CDR3 loop is CASSTLPGTSGSEQFF. CDR3 nucleotide sequence: TGTGCCAGCAGTACCTTACCCGGGACTAGCGGTAGTGAGCAGTTCTTC.

V usage is TRBV19 and J usage is TRBJ2-1; TRBD2 matches 8 bases. J was trimmed by 0 bases and V by 0 bases; bases with no gene match: 4. Germline V lookup: CDR1 LNHDA, CDR2 SQIVND (reference sequence). The CDR3 consists of 17 residues. CDR3 sequence reads: CASSIDVRGGSYNEQFF. The DNA for the CDR3 is TGTGCCAGTAGTATAGATGTACGGGGGGGCTCCTACAATGAGCAGTTCTTC. Together with reference TRBV19 and TRBJ2-1, the CDR3 gives the full variable domain: DGGITQSPKYLFRKEGQNVTLSCEQNLNHDAMYWYRQDPGQGLRLIYYSQIVNDFQKGDIAEGYSVSREKKESFPLTVTSAQKNPTAFYLCASSIDVRGGSYNEQFFGPGTRLTVL.

V is TRBV7-9 and J is TRBJ1-1, with 12 bases that match TRBD1. The CDR3 is made up of 12 amino acids. Trimming removed 8 bases from V and 8 bases from J; junction bases left unmatched: 3. The germline V gene has CDR1 SEHNR and CDR2 FQNEAQ (reference sequence). The CDR3 here is CASGTGGIEAFF. CDR3 nucleotide sequence: TGTGCCAGCGGGACAGGGGGCATCGAAGCTTTCTTT.

This chain connects TRBV9 to TRBJ2-7; weak D call: TRBD2 (6 bases). This CDR3 is built from 15 residues. Trimming shortened V by 4 bases and J by 3 bases, and 17 bases separated the two germline ends. Germline CDR1 SGDLS, CDR2 YYNGEE. Written as DNA, the CDR3 is TGTGCCAGCAGCTCCCCGACGGGAGAGCTCTACGAGCAGTACTTC. It yields the protein CASSSPTGELYEQYF.

This chain uses TRBV28 with TRBJ2-2; TRBD1 aligns across 7 bases. J gave up 5 bases and V 7 bases, and 4 bases lay outside the gene matches. This CDR3 comprises 13 residues. CDR1 and CDR2 (germline): MDHEN, SYDVKM. The CDR3: CASTTGETGELFF. Written as DNA, the CDR3 is TGTGCCAGCACAACAGGGGAGACCGGGGAGCTGTTTTTT.

This chain links TRBV4-3 with TRBJ1-2; TRBD1 agrees at 7 bases. Per germline, CDR1 LGHNA and CDR2 YSLEER. The CDR3 is made up of 13 amino acids. Trimming removed 4 bases from V and 7 bases from J; junction bases left unmatched: 6. CDR3 region: CASSPDRARGYTF. The CDR3 bases are TGCGCCAGCAGCCCTGACAGGGCCCGTGGCTACACCTTC.

This rearrangement joins TRBV13 to TRBJ1-3; 9 nucleotides match TRBD1. The germline gives CDR1 PRHDT, CDR2 FYEKMQ (reference sequence). Germline trimming cut 4 bases from V and 4 bases from J; bases unmatched to any gene: 5. The CDR3 runs to 15 residues. The DNA for the CDR3 is TGTGCCAGCAGCTCCCCGGGACAGGGAGGAAACACCATATATTTT. Translated, it gives CASSSPGQGGNTIYF.

The rearrangement joins TRBV28 to TRBJ2-1, with TRBD1 identical over 9 bases. The CDR3 totals 19 residues. Germline V gene lookup returns CDR1 MDHEN and CDR2 SYDVKM. Trimming took 2 bases from V and 1 from J; bases not matched to a gene: 12. As DNA, the CDR3 is TGTGCCAGCAGTTTAAGATTTCGTACAGGGGGCGGGTCCTACAATGAGCAGTTCTTC. Translation: CASSLRFRTGGGSYNEQFF.

This chain links TRBV6-5 with TRBJ2-1; D unresolved. The germline V and J ends were trimmed by 6 bases and 6 bases, with 15 bases remaining between them. This CDR3 has 14 residues. The germline V gene has CDR1 MNHEY and CDR2 SVGAGI. The CDR3 DNA reads as TGTGCCAGCAGCCTACTTTCTCCTCTCAATGAGCAGTTCTTC. Its protein is CASSLLSPLNEQFF.

Here the CDR3 reads CASRKTGVAGELFF. CDR3 coding DNA: TGTGCCAGCAGAAAGACAGGGGTGGCCGGGGAGCTGTTTTTT. The V and J genes are TRBV2 and TRBJ2-2, with TRBD1 identical over 8 bases. CDR1 is SNHLY and CDR2 is FYNNEI in the germline V gene. The V gene end was trimmed by 6 bases and the J gene end by 6 bases; junction bases not matched to a gene: 6. CDR3 length: 14 residues. The full variable domain, completed using reference TRBV2 and TRBJ2-2, is EPEVTQTPSHQVTQMGQEVILRCVPISNHLYFYWYRQILGQKVEFLVSFYNNEISEKSEIFDDQFSVERPDGSNFTLKIRSTKLEDSAMYFCASRKTGVAGELFFGEGSRLTVL.

This sequence joins TRBV7-8 and TRBJ1-5; D uncertain. The V gene lost 1 base and the J gene lost 3 bases, with 13 bases spanning the gap. Germline CDR1 is SGHVS and CDR2 is FQNEAQ. This CDR3 contains 16 residues. CDR3 in amino acids: CASSLEDGKSNQPQHF. CDR3 nucleotide sequence: TGTGCCAGCAGCTTAGAAGACGGGAAGTCCAATCAGCCCCAGCATTTT.

DNA of the CDR3: TGTGCCTCTCGGACAGGGAACACTGAAGCTTTCTTT. Translated: CASRTGNTEAFF. This rearrangement joins TRBV28 to TRBJ1-1; 7 nucleotides match TRBD1. CDR1 is MDHEN, CDR2 SYDVKM, per germline. Germline trimming cut 11 bases from V and 1 base from J; bases unmatched to any gene: 4. The CDR3 has 12 residues.

This clone was recorded only once. The CDR3 sequence is CASSETLGTGGNEQFF. Here the CDR3 DNA reads TGTGCCAGCAGTGAGACGCTCGGGACAGGGGGCAATGAGCAGTTCTTC. The J gene is TRBJ2-1, the V gene TRBV6-1, with 11 bases identical to TRBD1. After removal of 3 bases from V and 6 bases from J, the junction contained 7 bases not matched to a gene. The CDR3 totals 16 residues. Germline CDR1 reads MNHNS; CDR2 reads SASEGT.

This clone was observed a single time. The J gene is TRBJ2-1, the V gene TRBV7-6; 9 bases are shared with TRBD1. This CDR3 spans 16 amino acids. Looked up from germline, CDR1 is SGHVS and CDR2 is FNYEAQ. With V trimmed by 5 bases and J by 6 bases, 11 bases remained unmatched. CDR3: CASSTPRDRVFNEQFF. The DNA for the CDR3 is TGTGCCAGCAGCACGCCCCGGGACAGGGTATTCAATGAGCAGTTCTTC.

V and J are TRBV27 and TRBJ1-1, with D perhaps TRBD1 (5 bases). Per the germline V gene, CDR1 is MNHEY and CDR2 is SMNVEV (reference sequence). This CDR3 is built from 13 residues. The ends were cut back, 7 bases at V and 5 bases at J, with 14 bases in the middle. The CDR3 coding sequence is TGTGCCAGCAAGTCCGGGGGGGGGACTGAAGCTTTCTTT. It codes for CASKSGGGTEAFF.

V and J are TRBV18 and TRBJ2-7; 11 bases map to TRBD2. The V gene end was trimmed by 2 bases and the J gene end by 1 base; junction bases not matched to a gene: 10. The CDR3 length is 18 residues. Germline lookup yields CDR1 KGHSH and CDR2 LQKENI. CDR3 nucleotide sequence: TGTGCCAGCTCACCATCACAAGGACTAGCGGGCAGGTCCTACGAGCAGTACTTC. Protein sequence: CASSPSQGLAGRSYEQYF.

The chain is built from TRBV28 and TRBJ1-1, with 7 bases identical to TRBD1. In germline, CDR1 is MDHEN, CDR2 SYDVKM. The CDR3 contains 15 residues. The V segment lost 2 bases and the J segment 1 base; nucleotides outside the gene matches: 4. CDR3 amino acids: CASSLRDSWNTEAFF. Written as DNA, the CDR3 is TGTGCCAGCAGTTTACGGGACAGTTGGAACACTGAAGCTTTCTTT.

The chain employs TRBV7-2 and TRBJ1-2; tentative D call: TRBD1 (5 bases). From germline, CDR1 is SGHTA and CDR2 FQGNSA. The CDR3 length is 14 residues. With 5 bases removed from V and 0 bases from J, the gap between germline ends came to 10 bases. CDR3 in DNA: TGTGCCAGCAGCCGAGACAGCTCTAACTATGGCTACACCTTC. This translates into CASSRDSSNYGYTF.

The chain carries TRBV2 and TRBJ2-7, with D maybe TRBD1 (5 bases). Germline V gene sequence: CDR1 SNHLY, CDR2 FYNNEI. Trimming cost V 5 bases and J 4 bases, with 9 bases left between them. The CDR3 is 12 amino acids. The CDR3 protein is CASSSDRYEQYF. Written as DNA, the CDR3 is TGTGCCAGCAGTTCCGACAGATACGAGCAGTACTTC.

The chain carries TRBV19 and TRBJ2-1, with a tentative D call TRBD2 (6 bases). This CDR3 has 13 residues. From germline, CDR1 is LNHDA and CDR2 SQIVND (reference sequence). The V end was cut by 5 bases, the J end by 8 bases, with 13 bases between. The CDR3, as DNA: TGTGCCAGTAGTTCCTCGGGGGAAGATGAGCAGTTCTTC. This sequence encodes CASSSSGEDEQFF.

The V gene is TRBV7-6, the J gene TRBJ2-5, with TRBD2 matching 16 bases. V gave up 5 bases and J gave up 2 bases; unmatched junction bases: 11. The CDR3 totals 19 residues. The germline gives CDR1 SGHVS, CDR2 FNYEAQ. CDR3 in DNA: TGTGCCAGCAGCGCAGGTGGGACTAGCGGGAGGGCGAGGCAAGAGACCCAGTACTTC. This sequence encodes CASSAGGTSGRARQETQYF.

The gene calls are TRBV7-2 and TRBJ1-1, with 7 bases identical to TRBD1. This CDR3 is 14 amino acids long. The J segment lost 1 base and the V segment lost 1 base, leaving 0 bases of the junction unmatched. Germline V lookup: CDR1 SGHTA, CDR2 FQGNSA. Written as DNA, the CDR3 is TGTGCCAGCAGCTTAGACAGGGGGAACACTGAAGCTTTCTTT. Translated, it gives CASSLDRGNTEAFF.

In its sample, this clone was seen once. CDR3 protein: CASSYSNRGKGYTF. DNA for the CDR3: TGTGCCAGCAGTTACTCTAACAGGGGAAAGGGCTACACCTTC. The gene calls are TRBV6-5 and TRBJ1-2, with 7 bases fitting TRBD1. V lost 0 bases, J lost 8 bases, and 6 bases stayed unmatched. Germline V CDR1 and CDR2: MNHEY, SVGAGI. The CDR3 loop spans 14 amino acids.

The rearrangement links TRBV6-6 to TRBJ1-1; no clear D gene. V lost 6 bases, J lost 5 bases, and 19 bases lay in between. The CDR3 spans 15 residues. Germline lookup yields CDR1 MNHNY and CDR2 SVGAGI (reference sequence). The CDR3 here is CASSRGGIGRTEAFF. The DNA for the CDR3 is TGTGCCAGCAGCCGGGGAGGAATTGGAAGGACTGAAGCTTTCTTT.

The J gene is TRBJ2-7, the V gene TRBV7-9; 8 bases fit TRBD1. Per the germline V gene, CDR1 is SEHNR and CDR2 is FQNEAQ (reference sequence). V trimming: 4 bases; J trimming: 2 bases; junction bases outside the gene matches: 10. CDR3 length: 16 amino acids. The CDR3 protein is CASSSRDRRRTYEQYF. CDR3 sequence (DNA): TGTGCCAGCAGCTCCCGGGACAGGCGGAGGACCTACGAGCAGTACTTC.

The V call is TRBV27, the J call TRBJ2-1, with 9 bases that match TRBD1. Trimming removed 6 bases from V and 4 bases from J; junction bases left unmatched: 10. This CDR3 spans 16 amino acids. CDR1 is MNHEY, CDR2 SMNVEV, per germline (reference sequence). The CDR3: CASSWAGTGLYNEQFF. The CDR3 nucleotides read TGTGCCAGCAGCTGGGCCGGGACAGGGCTATACAATGAGCAGTTCTTC.

The V call is TRBV4-1, the J call TRBJ2-5; D perhaps matches TRBD2 (5 bases). Germline values: CDR1 MGHRA, CDR2 YSYEKL. V was clipped by 3 bases and J by 1 base, with 15 bases between them. The CDR3 has 16 residues. CDR3: CASSQPGARGQETQYF. The CDR3 DNA sequence: TGCGCCAGCAGCCAGCCCGGCGCCCGGGGCCAAGAGACCCAGTACTTC.